This T cell receptor (beta chain) was obtained from a study of Ad26.COV2.S vaccination and SARS-CoV-2 variants. Overall study results and limits: Post-vaccination spike-specific CD8+ and CD4+ T cell responses reportedly had substantial breadth. Similar non-spike TCR breadth was observed in recipients of vaccine and of placebo. Placebo recipients showed lower spike-specific TCR breadth than vaccinees.

CDR3 length equals 16 residues. V shed 0 bases, J shed 0 bases, and the junction held 4 bases outside the gene matches. The germline V gene encodes CDR1 LGHNA and CDR2 YSLEER. The method was immunoSEQ multiplex PCR; TCRdb's version includes in-frame clones alone and lacks a portion of them. The data contain some 350,000 clones, approximately 81% of them singletons. As for treatment: 15 to 20 received Ad26.COV2.S at low or high dose, single or two shots; about 5 received placebo; per-sample allocation not given. The samples were gathered on day 63 after the first injection of vaccine or placebo. Notes on this clone: What it recognizes is unknown.

The sequences come from peripheral blood, collected in a trial of Ad26.COV2.S vaccine versus placebo. J is TRBJ2-7 and V is TRBV4-3, with 8 nucleotides matching TRBD2. This sequence was found in a person aged 18 to 65 who received the Ad26.COV2.S COVID-19 vaccine or a placebo. The CDR3 DNA reads as TGCGCCAGCAGCCAAGACGGGGGGGCCAGCTCCTACGAGCAGTACTTC. It is translated as CASSQDGGASSYEQYF.